Below, 13 T cell receptor beta chains from the same sample are listed, as sequenced in a study of blood T cell repertoires in COVID-19. The method was immunoSEQ multiplex PCR; TCRdb's version includes in-frame clones alone and lacks a portion of them. Of about 260,000 clones listed, over 75% are singletons. The source material was peripheral blood. The receptor set was obtained from a human donor in a cohort sampled during active COVID-19.

V and J are TRBV6-2 or TRBV6-3 and TRBJ2-5; possibly TRBD1 for D (6 bases). CDR1 is MNHEY and CDR2 is SVGEGT in the germline V gene. The CDR3 extends over 15 amino acids. V dropped 0 bases and J dropped 1 base, with 9 bases sitting between them. CDR3 coding DNA: TGTGCCAGCAGTTACTCGGACAGCCCCCAAGAGACCCAGTACTTC. It encodes CASSYSDSPQETQYF.

The V and J genes are TRBV10-3 and TRBJ2-5; 10 bases agree with TRBD2. CDR1 is ENHRY, CDR2 SYGVKD, per germline. The CDR3 runs to 16 residues. V lost 0 bases, J lost 1 base, and 2 bases stayed unmatched. The CDR3 region is CAISESTSGTQETQYF. The CDR3 region has the DNA TGTGCCATCAGTGAGTCTACTAGCGGGACCCAAGAGACCCAGTACTTC.

In its sample, this clone was seen once. This chain connects TRBV4-1 to TRBJ1-4; TRBD1 is a possible D gene (6 bases). The CDR3 consists of 15 residues. The germline V gene has CDR1 MGHRA and CDR2 YSYEKL. The V end was cut by 2 bases, the J end by 8 bases, with 15 bases between. DNA of the CDR3: TGCGCCAGCAGCCAACCGGGACAAAGTAGAGAAAAACTGTTTTTT. It encodes CASSQPGQSREKLFF.

The V gene is TRBV3-1 (or the pseudogene TRBV3-2), the J gene TRBJ2-3; 12 positions agree with TRBD2. The V gene end was trimmed by 0 bases and the J gene end by 6 bases; junction bases not matched to a gene: 16. The CDR3 contains 20 residues. From germline, CDR1 is LGHDT and CDR2 YNNKEL (reference sequence). The DNA of the CDR3 is TGTGCCAGCAGCCAAGATAGGAGCCTACTAGCGGGAGGTGGGACGGATACGCAGTATTTT. Protein product: CASSQDRSLLAGGGTDTQYF.

The V call is TRBV7-2, the J call TRBJ2-7; possible D gene TRBD1, 6 bases. Germline CDR1 reads SGHTA; CDR2 reads FQGNSA. The CDR3 sequence is 15 residues long. V lost 1 base, J lost 2 bases, and 12 bases lay in between. The CDR3 DNA follows: TGTGCCAGCAGCTTAGGTGTAGGGGGAACCTACGAGCAGTACTTC. Protein sequence: CASSLGVGGTYEQYF.

The chain uses TRBV5-8 and TRBJ2-7; TRBD1 agrees at 7 bases. CDR1 SGHTS and CDR2 YDEGEE come from the germline V gene. The trim removed 4 bases at V and 2 bases at J, leaving 3 bases unmatched. The CDR3 consists of 13 residues. CDR3 nucleotides: TGTGCCAGCAGCCCAGGGGGAGCCTACGAGCAGTACTTC. Translating it yields CASSPGGAYEQYF.

This chain's CDR3 is CASSLGPGGSTEAFF. DNA of the CDR3: TGTGCCAGCAGCTTAGGCCCCGGGGGAAGCACTGAAGCTTTCTTT. This sequence joins TRBV11-2 and TRBJ1-1, with D perhaps matching TRBD1 (5 bases). There are 15 residues in the CDR3. Trimming stripped 1 base from V and 4 bases from J, with 13 bases between. Germline V gene lookup returns CDR1 SGHAT and CDR2 FQNNGV.

This clone was seen only a few times. Germline and junction disagree at one end, which may indicate a read error. The rearrangement uses TRBV7-7 and TRBJ2-7; D unclear. CDR1 is SSHAT, CDR2 FNYEAQ, per germline (reference sequence). This CDR3 has 13 amino acids. CDR3 coding DNA: TGTGCTAGCAGCTTAGCAGCCCGCGACGAGCAGTACTTC. This codes for CASSLAARDEQYF.

The chain combines TRBV10-1 with TRBJ1-1; no reliable D call. Trimming pared 2 bases from V and 3 bases from J, leaving 7 bases between. Germline V lookup: CDR1 WNHNN, CDR2 SYGVQD (reference sequence). This CDR3 region has 13 residues. CDR3 DNA sequence: TGCGCCAGCAGTGAGAACACCTACACTGAAGCTTTCTTT. Translating it yields CASSENTYTEAFF.

Regarding this clone: One junction end disagrees with the germline gene, perhaps due to a read error. This chain uses TRBV7-7 with TRBJ2-5; 10 bases are a match to TRBD1. This CDR3 has 15 residues. CDR1 is SSHAT, CDR2 FNYEAQ, per germline (reference sequence). The CDR3 nucleotides read TGTGCTAGCAGCTTCCGGACAGGGGGCCAAGAGACCCAGTACTTC. Translating gives CASSFRTGGQETQYF.

V usage is TRBV9 and J usage is TRBJ2-3; 9 nucleotides align to TRBD1. Germline CDR1 is SGDLS and CDR2 is YYNGEE. This CDR3 comprises 16 residues. The V segment lost 1 base and the J segment 3 bases; nucleotides outside the gene matches: 6. DNA for the CDR3: TGTGCCAGCAGCGTACTCACAGGGGGCGCGACAGATACGCAGTATTTT. Its translation is CASSVLTGGATDTQYF.

This clone was observed a few times. The V call is TRBV7-9, the J call TRBJ2-5; 7 bases align to TRBD1. Trimming cost V 3 bases and J 5 bases; bases outside gene matches: 15. The germline CDR1 and CDR2 sequences are SEHNR and FQNEAQ (reference sequence). The CDR3 has 17 residues. The CDR3, as DNA: TGTGCCAGCAGCTTCCCGATAAAAACAGGGGACGGGGAGACCCAGTACTTC. Amino acids: CASSFPIKTGDGETQYF.

The chain carries TRBV6-1 and TRBJ1-4, with unresolved D. CDR1 is MNHNS, CDR2 SASEGT, per germline. The germline V and J ends were trimmed by 3 bases and 4 bases, with 9 bases remaining between them. There are 14 residues in the CDR3. CDR3: CASSDSGLNEKLFF. CDR3 coding DNA: TGTGCCAGCAGTGATTCTGGGCTTAATGAAAAACTGTTTTTT.